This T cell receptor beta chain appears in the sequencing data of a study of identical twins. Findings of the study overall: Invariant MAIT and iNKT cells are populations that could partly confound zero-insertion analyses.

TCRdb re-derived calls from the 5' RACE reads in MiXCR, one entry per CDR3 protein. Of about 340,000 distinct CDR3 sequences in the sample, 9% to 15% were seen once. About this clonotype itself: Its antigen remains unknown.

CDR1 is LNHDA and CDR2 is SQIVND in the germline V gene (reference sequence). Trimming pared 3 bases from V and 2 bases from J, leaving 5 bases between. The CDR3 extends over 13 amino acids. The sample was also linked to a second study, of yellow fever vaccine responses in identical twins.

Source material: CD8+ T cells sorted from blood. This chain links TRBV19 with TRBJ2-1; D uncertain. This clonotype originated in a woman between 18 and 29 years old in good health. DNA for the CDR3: TGTGCCAGTAGTATGGGCCCCTACAATGAGCAGTTCTTC. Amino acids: CASSMGPYNEQFF.